Following are 19 T cell receptor beta chains from one sample sequenced in a study of cytomegalovirus exposure and HLA in healthy donors. PCR used 60 Vbeta primers and 13 Jbeta primers. The data were produced by immunoSEQ multiplex PCR, yet TCRdb's version contains in-frame clones alone and is incomplete. In the table there are about 170,000 clones, approximately 76% of which are singletons. The specimen was PBMCs. Every receptor here comes from a female donor in good health and CMV-seronegative.

The chain carries TRBV7-9 and TRBJ2-5; 7 nucleotides align to TRBD1. The CDR3 has 14 residues. Germline assignment: CDR1 SEHNR and CDR2 FQNEAQ (reference sequence). J lost 2 bases, V lost 5 bases, and 5 bases had no gene match. CDR3 residues: CASSVRQGQETQYF. Written as DNA, the CDR3 is TGTGCCAGCAGCGTCCGACAGGGTCAAGAGACCCAGTACTTC.

The chain joins TRBV30 to TRBJ1-6, with D possibly TRBD1 on 5 matching bases. This CDR3 contains 13 residues. Germline V gene lookup returns CDR1 GTSNPN and CDR2 SVGIG (reference sequence). Trimming shortened V by 7 bases and J by 5 bases, and 12 bases separated the two germline ends. As DNA, the CDR3 is TGTGCCTTTACGGCAGGGAATAATTCACCCCTCCACTTT. Its protein is CAFTAGNNSPLHF.

The chain recombines TRBV19 with TRBJ1-1, with a tentative D call TRBD1 (5 bases). V gave up 3 bases and J gave up 11 bases, with 13 bases separating them. The germline V gene encodes CDR1 LNHDA and CDR2 SQIVND (reference sequence). The CDR3 runs 12 residues. The CDR3 DNA is TGTGCCAGTAGTATCCCCGGGGGTAGGGCTTTCTTT. This codes for CASSIPGGRAFF.

The genes are TRBV7-9 and TRBJ2-7, with 13 nucleotides matching TRBD2. The germline V gene has CDR1 SEHNR and CDR2 FQNEAQ (reference sequence). V trimming: 5 bases; J trimming: 8 bases; junction bases outside the gene matches: 9. This CDR3 spans 15 amino acids. CDR3 sequence reads: CASSVWTSGSKQQYF. The CDR3 region has the DNA TGTGCCAGCAGCGTTTGGACTAGCGGGAGCAAGCAGCAGTACTTC.

This chain uses TRBV5-1 with TRBJ1-3, with D uncertain. Trimming cost V 0 bases and J 6 bases, with 13 bases left between them. Germline V gene lookup returns CDR1 SGHRS and CDR2 YFSETQ. The CDR3 loop spans 15 amino acids. CDR3 bases: TGCGCCAGCAGCTTGGGAGGGTCCAAGGAAAACACCATATATTTT. Translated, it gives CASSLGGSKENTIYF.

The gene calls are TRBV6-5 and TRBJ2-7; D unclear. CDR1 is MNHEY and CDR2 is SVGAGI in the germline V gene. The V gene lost 8 bases and the J gene lost 9 bases, with 5 bases spanning the gap. This CDR3 is built from 8 residues. The CDR3, as DNA: TGTGCCAGCTCGAGGCAGTACTTC. Protein: CASSRQYF.

The chain recombines TRBV30 with TRBJ1-1; 8 nucleotides line up with TRBD1. V shed 1 base, J shed 4 bases, and the junction held 8 bases outside the gene matches. This CDR3 is built from 15 residues. The germline CDR1 and CDR2 sequences are GTSNPN and SVGIG (reference sequence). The CDR3 region has the DNA TGTGCCTGGAGTGAATTGAACAGGGGGAGCACTGAAGCTTTCTTT. It codes for CAWSELNRGSTEAFF.

The rearrangement links TRBV9 to TRBJ2-3; D is perhaps TRBD1 (5 bases). The CDR3 totals 15 residues. With 5 bases removed from V and 2 bases from J, the gap between germline ends came to 15 bases. Germline V gene data show CDR1 as SGDLS and CDR2 as YYNGEE. In DNA, the CDR3 is TGTGCCAGCAGGAGACAGCCCACTCCCACAGATACGCAGTATTTT. It translates to CASRRQPTPTDTQYF. Variable domain in full (rest from reference TRBV9 and TRBJ2-3): DSGVTQTPKHLITATGQRVTLRCSPRSGDLSVYWYQQSLDQGLQFLIQYYNGEERAKGNILERFSAQQFPDLHSELNLSSLELGDSALYFCASRRQPTPTDTQYFGPGTRLTVL.

V gene TRBV29-1 combines with J gene TRBJ2-3, with D tentatively TRBD1 (7 bases). V was pared by 5 bases and J by 4 bases, with 19 bases between. Germline V gives CDR1 SQVTM, CDR2 ANQGSEA. This CDR3 contains 15 residues. CDR3 protein: CSVRRVVGQADTQYF. The DNA for the CDR3 is TGCAGCGTTCGGAGGGTTGTAGGACAGGCAGATACGCAGTATTTT.

This clone was observed a few times. This rearrangement joins TRBV11-1 to TRBJ2-6; D is uncertain. Germline values: CDR1 SGHAT, CDR2 FQDESV (reference sequence). The length of the CDR3 is 16 residues. The V end was cut by 1 base, the J end by 0 bases, with 7 bases between. This CDR3 is CASSLGVISGANVLTF. The CDR3 coding sequence is TGTGCCAGCAGCTTAGGCGTGATCTCTGGGGCCAACGTCCTGACTTTC.

V is TRBV12-5 and J is TRBJ2-5; 9 nucleotides match TRBD1. The ends lost 5 bases at V and 2 bases at J; junction bases unmatched: 9. The CDR3 contains 16 residues. Germline V gene data show CDR1 as LGHNT and CDR2 as FRNRAP. Here the CDR3 reads CASGQSRDREQETQYF. The CDR3 DNA sequence: TGTGCTAGTGGTCAGTCCCGGGACAGGGAACAAGAGACCCAGTACTTC.

The chain links TRBV28 to TRBJ2-2, with 7 bases identical to TRBD2. Trimming took 5 bases from V and 4 from J; bases not matched to a gene: 1. This CDR3 region has 13 residues. CDR1 and CDR2 (germline): MDHEN, SYDVKM. CDR3 sequence reads: CASSTSVTGELFF. DNA of the CDR3: TGTGCCAGCAGTACTAGCGTCACCGGGGAGCTGTTTTTT.

The chain carries TRBV19 and TRBJ2-5, with 12 bases aligning to TRBD2. The end of the DNA aligns better with TRBJ2-7, so the J call may be wrong. This CDR3 is built from 15 residues. Germline CDR1 reads LNHDA; CDR2 reads SQIVND (reference sequence). CDR3 amino acids: CASSTQTSGSYEQYF. Here the CDR3 DNA reads TGTGCCAGTAGTACCCAGACTAGCGGGAGCTACGAGCAGTACTTC.

In nucleotides, the CDR3 is TGTGCCAGCAGCTCGCAGGGGGCGAACACCGGGGAGCTGTTTTTT. It encodes CASSSQGANTGELFF. V is TRBV7-9 and J is TRBJ2-2, with 7 bases aligning to TRBD1. The CDR3 consists of 15 residues. Germline CDR1 and CDR2: SEHNR and FQNEAQ (reference sequence). V lost 4 bases to trimming and J lost 0 bases; unmatched junction nucleotides: 2.

The CDR3 DNA is TGCAGCGTTGGGCGAAGCGGGGGGGCGGAGAATGAGCAGTTCTTC. This gives the protein CSVGRSGGAENEQFF. The rearrangement uses TRBV29-1 and TRBJ2-1; 10 nucleotides line up with TRBD2. Germline loops: CDR1 SQVTM, CDR2 ANQGSEA. The CDR3 length is 15 residues. J was trimmed by 7 bases and V by 4 bases; bases with no gene match: 10.

V is TRBV27 and J is TRBJ2-1; 7 bases line up with TRBD2. V gave up 8 bases and J gave up 0 bases; unmatched junction bases: 7. CDR1 is MNHEY, CDR2 SMNVEV, per germline (reference sequence). The CDR3 covers 15 residues. DNA of the CDR3: TGTGCCAGCCGAGGCGGGGGATCCTCCTACAATGAGCAGTTCTTC. Its translation: CASRGGGSSYNEQFF.

This chain connects TRBV14 to TRBJ1-1; D is unresolved. The V and J ends lost 5 bases and 4 bases respectively, with 11 bases between them. The CDR3 contains 13 residues. Germline V CDR1 and CDR2: SGHDN, FVKESK. The CDR3 region is CASSSLRATEAFF. In DNA, the CDR3 is TGTGCCAGCAGCTCCCTGCGGGCCACTGAAGCTTTCTTT.

This clone has more than one count but fewer than ten. The gene calls are TRBV5-1 and TRBJ2-7; no reliable D call. V lost 0 bases, J lost 2 bases, and 9 bases lay in between. The CDR3 has 14 residues. The germline gives CDR1 SGHRS, CDR2 YFSETQ. The CDR3: CASSLAGTAYEQYF. As DNA, the CDR3 is TGCGCCAGCAGCTTGGCCGGAACAGCCTACGAGCAGTACTTC.

V and J are TRBV2 and TRBJ1-4, with unresolved D. The CDR3 spans 10 residues. The V and J ends lost 6 bases and 10 bases respectively, with 6 bases between them. From germline, CDR1 is SNHLY and CDR2 FYNNEI. In nucleotides, the CDR3 is TGTGCCAGCAGCTACAGAAAACTGTTTTTT. Its protein product is CASSYRKLFF.